This TCR beta chain is drawn from a study of vaccination effects on CD4 cells after COVID-19. Study overall: Everyone in the study got two shots of either the BNT162b2 or mRNA-1273 vaccine. Study-wide findings and caveats: Marked clonal contraction of infection- and vaccine-induced clones was seen late after vaccination. No early post-infection timepoints were available in the study, which also included few convalescent patients.

The ViraFEST assay expanded antigen-specific CD4+ T cells with viral peptide pools before sequencing. Investigators separated out CD4+ T cells once 10 days of culture had passed. The person's infection with SARS-CoV-2, confirmed by PCR, took place between March and December 2020. V lost 2 bases and J lost 7, with 11 bases in between. CDR3 size: 13 residues. CDR1 and CDR2 from the germline V gene are MNHEY and SMNVEV (reference sequence). This table comes from immunoSEQ multiplex PCR, and its TCRdb copy is limited to in-frame clones, with some not included. The table lists 20,000 to 30,000 clones, 69% of them singletons, with around 20% in the top ten. A note on this clone: Its antigen is unknown.

V and J are TRBV27 and TRBJ2-5; D gene uncertain. This receptor was obtained from a human donor who had a prior SARS-CoV-2 infection. The sequencing here drew on CD4+ T cells from PBMCs cultured with SARS-CoV-2 spike peptides, taken before COVID-19 vaccination. CDR3 DNA: TGTGCCAGCAGTTTAGGGTCAGCAGCGACCCAGTACTTC. Protein: CASSLGSAATQYF.